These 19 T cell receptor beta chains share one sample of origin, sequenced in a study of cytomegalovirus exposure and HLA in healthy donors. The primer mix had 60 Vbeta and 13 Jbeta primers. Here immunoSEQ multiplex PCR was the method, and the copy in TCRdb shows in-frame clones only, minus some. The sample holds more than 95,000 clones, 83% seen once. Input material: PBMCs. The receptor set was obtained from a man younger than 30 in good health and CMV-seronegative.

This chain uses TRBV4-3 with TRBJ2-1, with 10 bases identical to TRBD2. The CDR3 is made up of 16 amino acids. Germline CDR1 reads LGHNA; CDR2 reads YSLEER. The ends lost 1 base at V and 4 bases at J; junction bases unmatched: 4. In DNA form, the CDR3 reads TGCGCCAGCAGCCAAGGCGGACTAGCGGTTTACAATGAGCAGTTCTTC. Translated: CASSQGGLAVYNEQFF.

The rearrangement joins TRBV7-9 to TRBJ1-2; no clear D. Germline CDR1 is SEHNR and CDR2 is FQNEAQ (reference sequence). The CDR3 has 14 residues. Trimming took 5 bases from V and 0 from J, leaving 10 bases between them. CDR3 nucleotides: TGTGCCAGCAGCCCAGAGGGTACTAACTATGGCTACACCTTC. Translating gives CASSPEGTNYGYTF.

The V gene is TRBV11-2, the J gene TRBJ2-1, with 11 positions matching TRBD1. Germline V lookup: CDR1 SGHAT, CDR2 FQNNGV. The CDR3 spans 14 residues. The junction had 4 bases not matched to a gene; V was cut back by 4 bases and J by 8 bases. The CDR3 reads CASSSGQGAYEQFF. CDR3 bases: TGTGCCAGCAGCTCCGGACAGGGGGCATATGAGCAGTTCTTC.

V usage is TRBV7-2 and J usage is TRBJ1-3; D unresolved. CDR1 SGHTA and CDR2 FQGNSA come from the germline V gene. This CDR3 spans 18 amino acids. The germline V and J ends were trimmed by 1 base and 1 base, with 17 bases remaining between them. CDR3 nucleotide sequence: TGTGCCAGCAGCTTAGTAGTTATAAGGAGGGATTCTGGAAACACCATATATTTT. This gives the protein CASSLVVIRRDSGNTIYF.

The CDR3 here is CASSFITGSTGELFF. The CDR3 DNA reads as TGTGCCAGCAGTTTTATTACAGGGTCTACCGGGGAGCTGTTTTTT. This sequence joins TRBV28 and TRBJ2-2; TRBD1 might be the D (6 bases). Germline assignment: CDR1 MDHEN and CDR2 SYDVKM. This CDR3 is built from 15 residues. Between the trimmed V and J ends, which lost 3 bases and 5 bases, there was a span of 13 bases.

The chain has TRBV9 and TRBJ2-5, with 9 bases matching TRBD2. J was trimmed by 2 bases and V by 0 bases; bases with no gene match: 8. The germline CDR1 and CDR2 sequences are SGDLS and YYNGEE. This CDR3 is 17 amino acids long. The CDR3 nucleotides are TGTGCCAGCAGCGTAGGAGAAACTAGCGGGTTTCAAGAGACCCAGTACTTC. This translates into CASSVGETSGFQETQYF.

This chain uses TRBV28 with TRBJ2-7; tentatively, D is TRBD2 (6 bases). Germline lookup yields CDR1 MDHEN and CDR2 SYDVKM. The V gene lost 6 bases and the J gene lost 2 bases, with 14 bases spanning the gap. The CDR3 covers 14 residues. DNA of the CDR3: TGTGCCAGCAGAGCGGGCGGGCAGACCTACGAGCAGTACTTC. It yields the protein CASRAGGQTYEQYF.

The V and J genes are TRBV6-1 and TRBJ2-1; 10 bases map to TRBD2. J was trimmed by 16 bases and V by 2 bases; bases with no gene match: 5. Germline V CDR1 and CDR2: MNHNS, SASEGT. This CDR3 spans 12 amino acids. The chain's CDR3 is CASSEQAGGSFF. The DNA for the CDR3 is TGTGCCAGCAGTGAACAAGCGGGAGGGAGTTTCTTC.

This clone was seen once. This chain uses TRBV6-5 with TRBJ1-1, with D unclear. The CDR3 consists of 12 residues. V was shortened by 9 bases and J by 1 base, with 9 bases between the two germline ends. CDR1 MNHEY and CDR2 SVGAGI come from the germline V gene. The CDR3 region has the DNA TGTGCCAGTCAGGTGAAGAACACTGAAGCTTTCTTT. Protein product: CASQVKNTEAFF.

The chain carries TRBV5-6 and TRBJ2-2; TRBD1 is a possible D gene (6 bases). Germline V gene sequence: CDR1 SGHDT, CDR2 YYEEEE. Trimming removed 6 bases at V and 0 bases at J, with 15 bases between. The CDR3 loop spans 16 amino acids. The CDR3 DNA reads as TGTGCCAGCACCCACCCCAGGGGAGCGAACACCGGGGAGCTGTTTTTT. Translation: CASTHPRGANTGELFF.

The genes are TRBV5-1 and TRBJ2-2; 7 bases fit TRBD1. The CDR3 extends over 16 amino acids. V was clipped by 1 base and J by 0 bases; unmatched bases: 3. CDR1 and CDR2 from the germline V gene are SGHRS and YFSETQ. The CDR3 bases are TGCGCCAGCAGCTTGAGGGGGCTACCGAACACCGGGGAGCTGTTTTTT. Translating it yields CASSLRGLPNTGELFF.

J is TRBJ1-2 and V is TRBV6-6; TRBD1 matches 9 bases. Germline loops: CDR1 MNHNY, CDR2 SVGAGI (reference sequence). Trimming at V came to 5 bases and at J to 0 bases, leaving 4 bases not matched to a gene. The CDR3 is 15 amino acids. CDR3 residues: CASSNRDRANYGYTF. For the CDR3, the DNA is TGTGCCAGCAGTAACCGGGACAGGGCTAACTATGGCTACACCTTC.

CDR3 DNA sequence: TGTGCCAGCAGCGACCCGGGACAGGAGCCGACCATATATTTT. This gives the protein CASSDPGQEPTIYF. This chain connects TRBV9 to TRBJ1-3; 8 positions agree with TRBD1. CDR1 and CDR2 (germline): SGDLS, YYNGEE. V gave up 3 bases and J gave up 10 bases; unmatched junction bases: 9. The CDR3 contains 14 residues.

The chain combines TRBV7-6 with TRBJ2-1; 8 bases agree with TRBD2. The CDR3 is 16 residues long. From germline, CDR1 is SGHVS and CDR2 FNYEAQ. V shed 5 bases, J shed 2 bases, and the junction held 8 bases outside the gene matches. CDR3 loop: CASSPLAGWTYNEQFF. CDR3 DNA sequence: TGTGCCAGCAGCCCCTTAGCGGGATGGACCTACAATGAGCAGTTCTTC.

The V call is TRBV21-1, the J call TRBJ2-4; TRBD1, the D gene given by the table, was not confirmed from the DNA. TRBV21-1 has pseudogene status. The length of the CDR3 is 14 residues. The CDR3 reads CASRGTLAKNIQYF. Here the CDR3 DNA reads TGTGCCAGCAGGGGGACATTAGCCAAAAACATTCAGTACTTC.

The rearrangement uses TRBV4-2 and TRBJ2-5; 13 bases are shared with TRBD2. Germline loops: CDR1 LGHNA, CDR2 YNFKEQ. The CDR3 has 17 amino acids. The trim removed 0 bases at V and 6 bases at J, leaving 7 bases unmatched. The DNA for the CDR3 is TGTGCCAGCAGCCAAGATCCGTGGACTAGCGGGAGCAAGACCCAGTACTTC. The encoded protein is CASSQDPWTSGSKTQYF.

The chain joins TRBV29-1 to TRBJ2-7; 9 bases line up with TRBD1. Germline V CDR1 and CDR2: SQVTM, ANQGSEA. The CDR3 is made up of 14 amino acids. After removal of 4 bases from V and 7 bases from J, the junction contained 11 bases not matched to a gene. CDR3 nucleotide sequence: TGCAGCGTTGGATGGACAGGGGCGGCTGGAGAGCAGTACTTC. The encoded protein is CSVGWTGAAGEQYF.

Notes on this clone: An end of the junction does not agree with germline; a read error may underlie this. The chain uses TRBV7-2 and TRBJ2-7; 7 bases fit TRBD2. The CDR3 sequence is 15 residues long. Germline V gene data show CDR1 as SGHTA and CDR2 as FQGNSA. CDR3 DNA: TGTGCCAGCAGCCTAGCCGCGCGGGGGTCGGACGAGCAGTACTTC. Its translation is CASSLAARGSDEQYF.

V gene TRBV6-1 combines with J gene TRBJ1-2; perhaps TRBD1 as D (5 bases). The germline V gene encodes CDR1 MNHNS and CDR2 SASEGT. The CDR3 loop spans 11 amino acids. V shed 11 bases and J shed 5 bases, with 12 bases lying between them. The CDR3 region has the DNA TGTGCCGGGGGGGAGGCGTATGGCTACACCTTC. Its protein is CAGGEAYGYTF.